This is a list of T cell receptor beta chains from one sample in a study of shared clonotypes between healthy human individuals. Profiled with immunoSEQ multiplex PCR; TCRdb holds only in-frame clones, not every one. Of 600,000 to 800,000 clones detected, 55% to 75% appear once; the ten largest clones hold less than 2%. Material: memory CD4+ T cells sorted from blood. Receptors originate from a woman aged 30 to 39 in good health. Each CDR3 is given with its conserved first and last residue. The order of the fields is clone size, J gene, D gene, V gene, CDR3 DNA, CDR3 protein. A D gene is named only where the DNA matches it firmly. Clone size is given for some rows only: seen once, a few or many times, or a class if the clone is expanded.

size: few; J: TRBJ2-1; D: .; V: TRBV11-2; DNA: TGTGCCAGCAGCATCGGAACCTACAATGAGCAGTTCTTC; CDR3: CASSIGTYNEQFF
size: .; J: TRBJ1-5; D: TRBD1; V: TRBV28; DNA: TGTGCCAGCAGTTTACCAGGGGGCGCCTCTGGCAATCAGCCCCAGCATTTT; CDR3: CASSLPGGASGNQPQHF
size: .; J: TRBJ2-1; D: .; V: TRBV5-1; DNA: TGCGCCAGCTTCCTCGACTCGAGCTCCTACAATGAGCAGTTCTTC; CDR3: CASFLDSSSYNEQFF
size: .; J: TRBJ1-1; D: .; V: TRBV28; DNA: TGTGCCAGCATCAAGACTGCGAACACTGAAGCTTTCTTT; CDR3: CASIKTANTEAFF
size: .; J: TRBJ2-1; D: TRBD2; V: TRBV6-4; DNA: TGTGCCAGCAGTAAGTTGACTAGCGGGATAGATGAGCAGTTCTTC; CDR3: CASSKLTSGIDEQFF
size: .; J: TRBJ2-3; D: TRBD2; V: TRBV19; DNA: TGTGCCAGTAGTAGCGCCCGGACTAGCGGGAAACAAGATACGCAGTATTTT; CDR3: CASSSARTSGKQDTQYF
size: .; J: TRBJ1-1; D: .; V: TRBV19; DNA: TGTGCCAGTAGTTGGTCCAGGGAGACTGAAGCTTTCTTT; CDR3: CASSWSRETEAFF
size: .; J: TRBJ2-6; D: .; V: TRBV7-9; DNA: TGTGCCAGCAGGAAATGGACCACTGGGGCCAACGTCCTGACTTTC; CDR3: CASRKWTTGANVLTF
size: once; J: TRBJ1-6; D: .; V: TRBV15; DNA: TGTGCCACCAGCATCCGACAGGTCTCCAATAATTCACCCCTCCACTTT; CDR3: CATSIRQVSNNSPLHF
size: .; J: TRBJ2-7; D: .; V: TRBV7-2; DNA: TGTGCCAGCAGTGGGATCGGTCGAGGCGAGCAGTACTTC; CDR3: CASSGIGRGEQYF
size: .; J: TRBJ2-7; D: TRBD2; V: TRBV18; DNA: TGTGCCAGCTCACTAGCGGGAGAACCCTACGAGCAGTACTTC; CDR3: CASSLAGEPYEQYF
size: .; J: TRBJ1-2; D: TRBD1; V: TRBV7-9; DNA: TGTGCCAGCAGCCCAAGGACAGGGCCTGGATTTGGCTACACCTTC; CDR3: CASSPRTGPGFGYTF
size: .; J: TRBJ1-5; D: TRBD1; V: TRBV19; DNA: TGTGCCAGTAGGCTGACAGGGGAGGGACAGCCCCAGCATTTT; CDR3: CASRLTGEGQPQHF
size: .; J: TRBJ1-1; D: .; V: TRBV28; DNA: TGTGCCAGCAGTCCCCAGACAGGAATGAACACTGAAGCTTTCTTT; CDR3: CASSPQTGMNTEAFF
size: .; J: TRBJ2-2; D: .; V: TRBV5-4; DNA: TGTGCCAGCAGCCACACGACAGGCACCGGGGAGCTGTTTTTT; CDR3: CASSHTTGTGELFF
size: few; J: TRBJ2-7; D: .; V: TRBV2; DNA: TGTGCCAGCAGTCGGACGCAGACCTACGAGCAGTACTTC; CDR3: CASSRTQTYEQYF
size: .; J: TRBJ2-4; D: TRBD1; V: TRBV15; DNA: TGTGCCACCAGCAGAGAACAGGGGGGCGCGGACATTCAGTACTTC; CDR3: CATSREQGGADIQYF
size: .; J: TRBJ1-3; D: .; V: TRBV5-1; DNA: TGCGCCAGCAGCTTGGAAGGGAATCCTGGAAACACCATATATTTT; CDR3: CASSLEGNPGNTIYF
size: once; J: TRBJ1-1; D: .; V: TRBV27; DNA: TGTGCCAGCCAAAAACCCAAGAGGGAGGGGGAATGGAACACTGAAGCTTTCTTT; CDR3: CASQKPKREGEWNTEAFF
size: .; J: TRBJ1-4; D: .; V: TRBV15; DNA: TGTGCCACCAGCAGAGGGGACGCAGCCGGTGAAAAACTGTTTTTT; CDR3: CATSRGDAAGEKLFF
size: few; J: TRBJ1-4; D: .; V: TRBV5-6; DNA: TGTGCCAGCAGCCCGCAAGGGATACTGTTTTTT; CDR3: CASSPQGILFF
size: .; J: TRBJ2-2; D: .; V: TRBV11-2; DNA: TGTGCCAGCAGCTCGTACAGGAACACCGGGGAGCTGTTTTTT; CDR3: CASSSYRNTGELFF
size: .; J: TRBJ2-7; D: TRBD1; V: TRBV9; DNA: TGTGCCAGCAGCGTACGGGACAGGGCCTACGAGCAGTACTTC; CDR3: CASSVRDRAYEQYF
size: .; J: TRBJ2-2; D: .; V: TRBV5-6; DNA: TGTGCCAGCAGCTTAGGGGTCGGGGAGCTGTTTTTT; CDR3: CASSLGVGELFF
size: .; J: TRBJ2-5; D: TRBD1; V: TRBV7-9; DNA: TGTGCCAGCAGCCCCCAGGACAGGCAGTACTTC; CDR3: CASSPQDRQYF
size: .; J: TRBJ1-1; D: TRBD1; V: TRBV28; DNA: TGTGCCAGCAGTTTGCGACAGGGGGCTGGGGAAACTGAAGCTTTCTTT; CDR3: CASSLRQGAGETEAFF
size: .; J: TRBJ2-3; D: TRBD2; V: TRBV5-1; DNA: TGCGCCAGCAGCTTTAGCGGGAGGACCTCGGATACGCAGTATTTT; CDR3: CASSFSGRTSDTQYF
size: .; J: TRBJ2-5; D: .; V: TRBV11-2; DNA: TGTGCCAGCAGCTGGCGGTTAACAGAGACCCAGTACTTC; CDR3: CASSWRLTETQYF
size: .; J: TRBJ2-1; D: TRBD2; V: TRBV28; DNA: TGTGCCAGCACCGCCGGGGGGGGAACCTACAATGAGCAGTTCTTC; CDR3: CASTAGGGTYNEQFF
size: .; J: TRBJ2-5; D: TRBD2; V: TRBV5-1; DNA: TGCGCCAGCAGCCAGTCGGGGGGGCTTCGAGAGACCCAGTACTTC; CDR3: CASSQSGGLRETQYF
size: .; J: TRBJ2-7; D: .; V: TRBV6-6; DNA: TGTGCCAGCAGTTACGGACGGTCCTCGGTCTACGAGCAGTACTTC; CDR3: CASSYGRSSVYEQYF
size: .; J: TRBJ2-3; D: TRBD1; V: TRBV7-3; DNA: TGTGCCAGCAGAGGACAGGGACGAACAGATACGCAGTATTTT; CDR3: CASRGQGRTDTQYF
size: .; J: TRBJ2-4; D: .; V: TRBV5-1; DNA: TGCGCCAGCAGCTTGGAAGTCGGTTTGGGTTTGAACATTCAGTACTTC; CDR3: CASSLEVGLGLNIQYF
size: .; J: TRBJ1-6; D: .; V: TRBV2; DNA: TGTGCCAGCAGCGCCTCACAGGGATCCAATTCACCCCTCCACTTT; CDR3: CASSASQGSNSPLHF
size: .; J: TRBJ2-1; D: TRBD1; V: TRBV5-4; DNA: TGTGCCAGCAGCTACCCGGACAGGGGCTCCTACAATGAGCAGTTCTTC; CDR3: CASSYPDRGSYNEQFF
size: .; J: TRBJ2-5; D: TRBD1; V: TRBV7-3; DNA: TGTGCCAGCAGCCCAACGACAGGGACAGAGACCCAGTACTTC; CDR3: CASSPTTGTETQYF
size: .; J: TRBJ2-1; D: .; V: TRBV5-1; DNA: TGCGCCAGCAGCTTGGGGGGACCCTACAATGAGCAGTTCTTC; CDR3: CASSLGGPYNEQFF
size: .; J: TRBJ2-5; D: TRBD2; V: TRBV28; DNA: TGTGCCAGCAGCCCCCCTGGGGGGGGAGAGACCCAGTACTTC; CDR3: CASSPPGGGETQYF
size: .; J: TRBJ2-7; D: .; V: TRBV7-2; DNA: TGTGCCAGCAGCTTGGCGGGGAACCCCTACTACTACGAGCAGTACTTC; CDR3: CASSLAGNPYYYEQYF
size: .; J: TRBJ2-1; D: .; V: TRBV5-1; DNA: TGCGCCAGCAGCTTGAACCCGCGGGACAATGAGCAGTTCTTC; CDR3: CASSLNPRDNEQFF
size: .; J: TRBJ2-7; D: TRBD1; V: TRBV28; DNA: TGTGCCAGCAGCTACCAAGACAGGGTGGCCTACGAGCAGTACTTC; CDR3: CASSYQDRVAYEQYF
size: .; J: TRBJ2-7; D: TRBD1; V: TRBV5-1; DNA: TGCGCCAGCAGCTCCGGGACAGAGGTGGTAGAGCAGTACTTC; CDR3: CASSSGTEVVEQYF
size: .; J: TRBJ2-5; D: TRBD2; V: TRBV4-1; DNA: TGCGCCAGCAGCCAAGATAAACTAGCGGGAGAAGAGACCCAGTACTTC; CDR3: CASSQDKLAGEETQYF
size: .; J: TRBJ1-1; D: TRBD1; V: TRBV19; DNA: TGTGCCAGTAGTAAGGGGACAGGCGACGCTGAAGCTTTCTTT; CDR3: CASSKGTGDAEAFF
size: .; J: TRBJ2-5; D: .; V: TRBV21-1; DNA: TGTGCCAGCAGCAACGGGACGGAACAAGAGACCCAGTACTTC; CDR3: CASSNGTEQETQYF
size: .; J: TRBJ2-7; D: .; V: TRBV6-5; DNA: TGTGCCAGCAGTTACTCCCTGATGACATCCCACGAGCAGTACTTC; CDR3: CASSYSLMTSHEQYF
size: .; J: TRBJ1-2; D: .; V: TRBV29-1; DNA: TGCAGCGTATTGCCAAACGAGGGATATGGCTACACCTTC; CDR3: CSVLPNEGYGYTF
size: .; J: TRBJ2-7; D: .; V: TRBV18; DNA: TGTGCCAGCTCTAGACAGATTTCCTACGAGCAGTACTTC; CDR3: CASSRQISYEQYF
size: .; J: TRBJ2-3; D: .; V: TRBV7-9; DNA: TGTGCCAGCTCCAGCAGGGCAGAACTAGTGCCTAGGGATACGCAGTATTTT; CDR3: CASSSRAELVPRDTQYF
size: .; J: TRBJ2-3; D: .; V: TRBV7-2; DNA: TGTGCCAGCAGCCTTTATCCAGATACGCAGTATTTT; CDR3: CASSLYPDTQYF
size: .; J: TRBJ1-5; D: TRBD1; V: TRBV7-8; DNA: TGTGCCAGCAGCTGGACAGGGGATCAGCCCCAGCATTTT; CDR3: CASSWTGDQPQHF